This T cell receptor beta chain was captured by sequencing in a study of shared clonotypes between healthy human individuals. Notes on the study in general: Only blood underwent sampling, and tissue repertoires likely differ. The sharing of 4.5% to 6.5% of naive CD4 clonotypes was seen across a handful of donors.

The repertoire was sequenced with immunoSEQ multiplex PCR; TCRdb's copy has only in-frame clones and lacks some. The sample lists some 980,000 clones; over 60% were seen once. With respect to this clone: The antigen is not known.

The sample consisted of memory CD4+ T cells sorted from blood. Described subset: CD45RA-negative fraction. This clonotype originated in a man between 18 and 29 years old in good health.

The CDR3 sequence: CASSSVDGADTYEQYF. CDR3 nucleotide sequence: TGTGCCAGCAGCTCGGTGGACGGGGCTGATACCTACGAGCAGTACTTC. The chain joins TRBV25-1 to TRBJ2-7, with D perhaps TRBD1 or TRBD2 (5 bases each). The germline CDR1 and CDR2 sequences are MGHDK and SYGVNS. Trimming removed 6 bases from V and 2 bases from J, with 20 bases in between. The CDR3 extends over 16 amino acids.